The rows below give T cell receptor beta chains drawn from one sample of a study of PD-L1 blockade in urothelial cancer. Profiled with immunoSEQ multiplex PCR; TCRdb holds only in-frame clones, not every one. The table includes 55,000 to 70,000 clones, over 75% detected once. Sequencing used PBMCs, obtained around atezolizumab (anti-PD-L1) treatment. These receptors all stem from a man aged 70 or older with urothelial cancer. Each CDR3 is given with its conserved first and last residue. D genes are given only for firm matches. Size tells how often a clone was seen (once, few, many) or the class of an expanded clone, and some rows leave it out.

d_call: NA; clone_size: NA; j_call: TRBJ1-2; v_call: TRBV9; cdr3_nt: TGTGCCAGCAGCGTAGGGGGGCCCGTTATGGGGAGCAACTATGGCTACACCTTC; cdr3_aa: CASSVGGPVMGSNYGYTF
d_call: NA; clone_size: NA; j_call: TRBJ2-3; v_call: TRBV19; cdr3_nt: TGTGCCAGTAGTAGACTAGTCTCGGGCACAGATACGCAGTATTTT; cdr3_aa: CASSRLVSGTDTQYF
d_call: TRBD1; clone_size: NA; j_call: TRBJ2-3; v_call: TRBV10-3; cdr3_nt: TGTGCCATCAGACAGACGGACAGGGGGAACACAGATACGCAGTATTTT; cdr3_aa: CAIRQTDRGNTDTQYF
d_call: TRBD1; clone_size: NA; j_call: TRBJ2-7; v_call: TRBV5-1; cdr3_nt: TGCGCCAGCAGCTCCGGGACAGGGGATTACGAGCAGTACTTC; cdr3_aa: CASSSGTGDYEQYF
d_call: NA; clone_size: NA; j_call: TRBJ2-7; v_call: TRBV5-1; cdr3_nt: TGCGCCAGCAGCTTGTCCCGGGCCAGGGCATCCGGGGGAAGCTACGAGCAGTACTTC; cdr3_aa: CASSLSRARASGGSYEQYF
d_call: TRBD2; clone_size: NA; j_call: TRBJ2-1; v_call: TRBV5-1; cdr3_nt: TGCGCCAGCAGCTCGACTAGCGGGGGCCTCAATGAGCAGTTCTTC; cdr3_aa: CASSSTSGGLNEQFF
d_call: NA; clone_size: NA; j_call: TRBJ2-3; v_call: TRBV30; cdr3_nt: TGTGCCTGGAGTGTTGACTCCTACACAGATACGCAGTATTTT; cdr3_aa: CAWSVDSYTDTQYF
d_call: NA; clone_size: NA; j_call: TRBJ1-4; v_call: TRBV9; cdr3_nt: TGTGCCAGCAGCGTAGGCCCGTCCGGAGCTGAAAAACTGTTTTTT; cdr3_aa: CASSVGPSGAEKLFF
d_call: NA; clone_size: few; j_call: TRBJ1-2; v_call: TRBV4-1; cdr3_nt: TGCGCCAGCAGCCTACAGGGTAGAGATGGCTACACCTTC; cdr3_aa: CASSLQGRDGYTF
d_call: TRBD2; clone_size: NA; j_call: TRBJ2-1; v_call: TRBV2; cdr3_nt: TGTGCCAGCAGTGATAGCAGGACTAGCGGGAGAGGTAATGAGCAGTTCTTC; cdr3_aa: CASSDSRTSGRGNEQFF
d_call: TRBD2; clone_size: NA; j_call: TRBJ2-5; v_call: TRBV28; cdr3_nt: TGTGCCAGCAGTCTTAGCGGGAGGTGGCGAGAGACCCAGTACTTC; cdr3_aa: CASSLSGRWRETQYF
d_call: TRBD2; clone_size: NA; j_call: TRBJ2-7; v_call: TRBV18; cdr3_nt: TGTGCCAGCTCCATGGGACTAGCGGGAGGGCCATCCTACGAGCAGTACTTC; cdr3_aa: CASSMGLAGGPSYEQYF
d_call: TRBD2; clone_size: NA; j_call: TRBJ2-2; v_call: TRBV28; cdr3_nt: TGTGCCAGCAACCCCTACGCCGGGACTAGCGGGAGGGCCTCCGGGGAGCTGTTTTTT; cdr3_aa: CASNPYAGTSGRASGELFF
d_call: TRBD1; clone_size: NA; j_call: TRBJ1-2; v_call: TRBV19; cdr3_nt: TGTGCCACCACTGACCCGGGACAGACCTATGGCTACACCTTC; cdr3_aa: CATTDPGQTYGYTF
d_call: TRBD1; clone_size: NA; j_call: TRBJ2-5; v_call: TRBV19; cdr3_nt: TGTGCCAGCAGACAGGGGGGAGAGACCCAGTACTTC; cdr3_aa: CASRQGGETQYF
d_call: TRBD2; clone_size: once; j_call: TRBJ2-7; v_call: TRBV28; cdr3_nt: TGTGCCAGCAGTTTAAGCCTAGCGGGATCCCACGAGCAGTACTTC; cdr3_aa: CASSLSLAGSHEQYF
d_call: NA; clone_size: NA; j_call: TRBJ1-1; v_call: TRBV27; cdr3_nt: TGTGCCAGCAGTTTATCGCGGGACACTGAAGCTTTCTTT; cdr3_aa: CASSLSRDTEAFF
d_call: TRBD2; clone_size: NA; j_call: TRBJ2-1; v_call: TRBV12-5; cdr3_nt: TGTGCTAGTGGTCCCGTTACTATAGCGGGGGTATACAATGAGCAGTTCTTC; cdr3_aa: CASGPVTIAGVYNEQFF
d_call: NA; clone_size: few; j_call: TRBJ1-3; v_call: TRBV6-6; cdr3_nt: TGTGCCAGCGGGCCGGGAAACACCATATATTTT; cdr3_aa: CASGPGNTIYF
d_call: TRBD1; clone_size: NA; j_call: TRBJ1-3; v_call: TRBV7-2; cdr3_nt: TGTGCCAGCAGCTTAGAGACAGGGTCGGGAAACACCATATATTTT; cdr3_aa: CASSLETGSGNTIYF
d_call: TRBD1; clone_size: NA; j_call: TRBJ1-2; v_call: TRBV5-4; cdr3_nt: TGTGCCAGCAGCTTGGCAGGGGGCTATGGCTACACCTTC; cdr3_aa: CASSLAGGYGYTF
d_call: TRBD2; clone_size: NA; j_call: TRBJ2-1; v_call: TRBV7-6; cdr3_nt: TGTGCCAGCAGCTTAATCCTAGCGGGAGGGGGCAATGAGCAGTTCTTC; cdr3_aa: CASSLILAGGGNEQFF
d_call: NA; clone_size: NA; j_call: TRBJ2-7; v_call: TRBV27; cdr3_nt: TGTGCCAGCAGTCCCCCTGGGCATAGGCAGTACTTC; cdr3_aa: CASSPPGHRQYF
d_call: TRBD1; clone_size: NA; j_call: TRBJ2-5; v_call: TRBV11-1; cdr3_nt: TGTGCCAGCAGCTCGGACAGGGTACGGCAAGAGACCCAGTACTTC; cdr3_aa: CASSSDRVRQETQYF
d_call: TRBD2; clone_size: NA; j_call: TRBJ2-7; v_call: TRBV7-9; cdr3_nt: TGTGCCAGCAGCTTAGGGGGAGCGGGAGCGACGTACGAGCAGTACTTC; cdr3_aa: CASSLGGAGATYEQYF
d_call: TRBD1; clone_size: NA; j_call: TRBJ1-2; v_call: TRBV6-1; cdr3_nt: TGTGCCAGCAGGACGGACAGGGGGAACTATGGCTACACCTTC; cdr3_aa: CASRTDRGNYGYTF
d_call: NA; clone_size: few; j_call: TRBJ2-3; v_call: TRBV5-1; cdr3_nt: TGCGCCAGCAGCTTAAGCGGGACAAGCACAGATACGCAGTATTTT; cdr3_aa: CASSLSGTSTDTQYF
d_call: NA; clone_size: NA; j_call: TRBJ2-2; v_call: TRBV30; cdr3_nt: TGTGCCTGGAGTGTAACGGGAGAAGCCGGGGAGCTGTTTTTT; cdr3_aa: CAWSVTGEAGELFF
d_call: TRBD1; clone_size: few; j_call: TRBJ2-6; v_call: TRBV5-4; cdr3_nt: TGTGCCAGCAGCCCGCTAGAGACACCGGGACAGAGGACTTTC; cdr3_aa: CASSPLETPGQRTF
d_call: TRBD2; clone_size: NA; j_call: TRBJ2-5; v_call: TRBV11-2; cdr3_nt: TGTGCCAGCAGCATACTAGCGGGAGTAGGGGAGACCCAGTACTTC; cdr3_aa: CASSILAGVGETQYF
d_call: TRBD2; clone_size: NA; j_call: TRBJ2-5; v_call: TRBV28; cdr3_nt: TGTGCCAGCAGGGGACTAGCGGTACAAGAGACCCAGTACTTC; cdr3_aa: CASRGLAVQETQYF
d_call: TRBD1; clone_size: NA; j_call: TRBJ1-2; v_call: TRBV19; cdr3_nt: TGTGCCAGTAGTCGGACAGGGCAAAACTATGGCTACACCTTC; cdr3_aa: CASSRTGQNYGYTF
d_call: NA; clone_size: NA; j_call: TRBJ2-1; v_call: TRBV19; cdr3_nt: TGTGCCAGTAGTAGCGGCACTTGGGATGAGCAGTTCTTC; cdr3_aa: CASSSGTWDEQFF
d_call: NA; clone_size: NA; j_call: TRBJ1-5; v_call: TRBV21-1; cdr3_nt: TGTGCCAGCAGCGGCAGGGTGGGAAGTCAGCCCCAGCATTTT; cdr3_aa: CASSGRVGSQPQHF
d_call: NA; clone_size: NA; j_call: TRBJ2-7; v_call: TRBV5-6; cdr3_nt: TGTGCCAGCAGCTATTACACCGGGGTTTTGGAGCAGTACTTC; cdr3_aa: CASSYYTGVLEQYF
d_call: NA; clone_size: few; j_call: TRBJ2-7; v_call: TRBV27; cdr3_nt: TGTGCCAGCAGTAGCGGACGGAGCGAGTTTGTTTACGAGCAGTACTTC; cdr3_aa: CASSSGRSEFVYEQYF
d_call: NA; clone_size: NA; j_call: TRBJ2-3; v_call: TRBV2; cdr3_nt: TGTGCCAGCAGATGGCGGGGGCCAGATACGCAGTATTTT; cdr3_aa: CASRWRGPDTQYF
d_call: TRBD1; clone_size: NA; j_call: TRBJ2-1; v_call: TRBV18; cdr3_nt: TGTGCCAGCTCACAGGGACAGGGGGCGATAAATGAGCAGTTCTTC; cdr3_aa: CASSQGQGAINEQFF
d_call: NA; clone_size: NA; j_call: TRBJ2-1; v_call: TRBV2; cdr3_nt: TGTGCCAGCAGTGAAAGGGGGGAGCAGTTCTTC; cdr3_aa: CASSERGEQFF
d_call: TRBD1; clone_size: NA; j_call: TRBJ2-7; v_call: TRBV28; cdr3_nt: TGTGCCAGCAGCGCCGGGACAGGGAGGACCGAGCAGTACTTC; cdr3_aa: CASSAGTGRTEQYF
d_call: TRBD1; clone_size: NA; j_call: TRBJ1-5; v_call: TRBV5-1; cdr3_nt: TGCGCCAGCAGCCTGGGACAGGAAAGAGGGCAGCCCCAGCATTTT; cdr3_aa: CASSLGQERGQPQHF
d_call: NA; clone_size: NA; j_call: TRBJ2-5; v_call: TRBV6-1; cdr3_nt: TGTGCCAGCAATCGGGAAGAGACCCAGTACTTC; cdr3_aa: CASNREETQYF
d_call: TRBD2; clone_size: NA; j_call: TRBJ2-1; v_call: TRBV7-9; cdr3_nt: TGTGCCAGCAGCTTAACGCTAGCGGGAGGTTTGGGCAATGAGCAGTTCTTC; cdr3_aa: CASSLTLAGGLGNEQFF
d_call: NA; clone_size: few; j_call: TRBJ1-1; v_call: TRBV21-1; cdr3_nt: TGTGCCAGCAGCAAGGTTGTTCAGGGAGGCGACACTGAAGCTTTCTTT; cdr3_aa: CASSKVVQGGDTEAFF
d_call: TRBD1; clone_size: NA; j_call: TRBJ2-2; v_call: TRBV19; cdr3_nt: TGTGCCAGTACCAGGACAGGGGGCTTCGGGACCGGGGAGCTGTTTTTT; cdr3_aa: CASTRTGGFGTGELFF
d_call: NA; clone_size: NA; j_call: TRBJ2-1; v_call: TRBV7-3; cdr3_nt: TGTGCCAGCAGCTTAACGGGACTCCTTTCGGAGCAGTTCTTC; cdr3_aa: CASSLTGLLSEQFF
d_call: NA; clone_size: NA; j_call: TRBJ1-5; v_call: TRBV10-3; cdr3_nt: TGTGCCATCTCACCCTCGGGGGGAGGGGCGCAACAGCCCCAGCATTTT; cdr3_aa: CAISPSGGGAQQPQHF
d_call: NA; clone_size: NA; j_call: TRBJ2-5; v_call: TRBV7-8; cdr3_nt: TGTGCCAGCAGCTTATCCAGACAAGAGACCCAGTACTTC; cdr3_aa: CASSLSRQETQYF
d_call: TRBD1; clone_size: NA; j_call: TRBJ2-7; v_call: TRBV6-1; cdr3_nt: TGTGCCAGCAGTGAGTCCTCGTACAGGGGATCCTACGAGCAGTACTTC; cdr3_aa: CASSESSYRGSYEQYF
d_call: TRBD1; clone_size: once; j_call: TRBJ2-2; v_call: TRBV28; cdr3_nt: TGTGCCAGCAGTGTCGGGACAGGGGGAATTATGGCCGGGGAGCTGTTTTTT; cdr3_aa: CASSVGTGGIMAGELFF
d_call: NA; clone_size: NA; j_call: TRBJ1-1; v_call: TRBV10-3; cdr3_nt: TGTGCCATCATGGGGCAGAGGAACACTGAAGCTTTCTTT; cdr3_aa: CAIMGQRNTEAFF
d_call: TRBD2; clone_size: NA; j_call: TRBJ2-1; v_call: TRBV4-1; cdr3_nt: TGCGCCAGCAGCCAAGATAAGCTTAGCGGGAGGGCTGCTGAGCAGTTCTTC; cdr3_aa: CASSQDKLSGRAAEQFF
d_call: TRBD2; clone_size: NA; j_call: TRBJ2-3; v_call: TRBV19; cdr3_nt: TGTGCCAGTAGTACACGAGCGGGAACAGATACGCAGTATTTT; cdr3_aa: CASSTRAGTDTQYF
d_call: NA; clone_size: NA; j_call: TRBJ2-1; v_call: TRBV19; cdr3_nt: TGTGCCAGTAGTATCCCCGGGGCCTACAATGAGCAGTTCTTC; cdr3_aa: CASSIPGAYNEQFF